Sequencing of this T cell receptor (beta chain) was carried out in a study of cytomegalovirus exposure and HLA in healthy donors. Study as a whole: Roughly 80 million unique TCRs from HLA-typed donors were held in an early data release.

CDR3 size: 10 residues. The germline gives CDR1 MNHEY, CDR2 SMNVEV (reference sequence). With 8 bases removed from V and 4 bases from J, the gap between germline ends came to 6 bases. Amplification used 60 Vbeta primers and 13 Jbeta primers. Assay used: immunoSEQ multiplex PCR; TCRdb lists only in-frame clones, some missing. The sample has more than 80,000 clones, over 70% seen once. At the time of sampling, donors were nominally healthy, though unrecorded immune exposures were likely. The TCR was taken from a male donor in good health and CMV-seropositive. The sequencing sample was made of PBMCs. The rearrangement joins TRBV27 to TRBJ2-7, with D unresolved. The CDR3 nucleotides are TGTGCCAGCGGCATTTACGAGCAGTACTTC. It yields the protein CASGIYEQYF.